Below are 16 T cell receptor beta chains sequenced from a single sample in a study of siplizumab effects on memory and regulatory T cells. Assay used: immunoSEQ multiplex PCR; TCRdb lists only in-frame clones, some missing. The sample contains around 100,000 clones, about 94% of which appear only once. Sequenced input: non-Treg CD4+ T cells sorted from blood. The receptors were sampled from a human donor in good health.

The chain uses TRBV5-4 and TRBJ2-7; 11 bases align to TRBD2. V lost 4 bases and J lost 7; bases outside the gene matches: 10. The CDR3 consists of 15 residues. Per the germline V gene, CDR1 is SGHNT and CDR2 is YYREEE (reference sequence). CDR3 loop: CASSQRTSGLGEQYF. DNA of the CDR3: TGTGCCAGCAGCCAAAGGACTAGCGGGTTAGGTGAGCAGTACTTC.

This rearrangement joins TRBV25-1 to TRBJ2-3; D unclear. The CDR3 contains 13 residues. With 6 bases removed from V and 5 bases from J, the gap between germline ends came to 12 bases. Germline loops: CDR1 MGHDK, CDR2 SYGVNS. The DNA for the CDR3 is TGTGCCAGCAGGGGCGGTTCGAGAGATACGCAGTATTTT. Translation: CASRGGSRDTQYF.

This chain joins TRBV28 and TRBJ1-1; no clear D. Trimming removed 6 bases at V and 1 base at J, with 12 bases between. The CDR3 consists of 14 residues. In germline, CDR1 is MDHEN, CDR2 SYDVKM. This chain's CDR3 is CASRPTVANTEAFF. CDR3 DNA sequence: TGTGCCAGCAGACCCACGGTCGCGAACACTGAAGCTTTCTTT.

The gene calls are TRBV25-1 and TRBJ2-1; D may be TRBD1 or TRBD2 (6 bases each). The CDR3 spans 15 residues. Trimming cost V 2 bases and J 3 bases, with 11 bases left between them. The germline V gene encodes CDR1 MGHDK and CDR2 SYGVNS. The CDR3 DNA follows: TGTGCCAGCAGTGAAGCGGGACACGGCTACAATGAGCAGTTCTTC. Translated: CASSEAGHGYNEQFF.

The chain links TRBV7-3 to TRBJ2-1, with D possibly being TRBD2 (6 bases). Germline CDR1 reads SGHTA; CDR2 reads FQGTGA. The CDR3 length is 14 residues. V dropped 5 bases and J dropped 1 base, with 9 bases sitting between them. Here the CDR3 reads CASSNSGSYNEQFF. The CDR3 bases are TGTGCCAGCAGCAACAGCGGGTCCTACAATGAGCAGTTCTTC.

The CDR3 region has the DNA TGTGCCAGTAGTATAGCCCACACTAAACAAGAGACCCAGTACTTC. It encodes CASSIAHTKQETQYF. The genes are TRBV19 and TRBJ2-5; D uncertain. Trimming removed 1 base at V and 2 bases at J, with 11 bases between. Germline-derived CDR1 and CDR2 are LNHDA and SQIVND (reference sequence). The CDR3 has 15 residues.

The CDR3: CASRLLTDTQYF. The CDR3 DNA follows: TGTGCCAGCAGACTACTCACAGATACGCAGTATTTT. The chain recombines TRBV7-2 with TRBJ2-3, with no clear D. Looked up from germline, CDR1 is SGHTA and CDR2 is FQGNSA. The CDR3 runs to 12 residues. Between the trimmed V and J ends, which lost 6 bases and 2 bases, there was a span of 6 bases. Combining the CDR3 with reference TRBV7-2 and TRBJ2-3 gives the whole variable domain GAGVSQSPSNKVTEKGKDVELRCDPISGHTALYWYRQSLGQGLEFLIYFQGNSAPDKSGLPSDRFSAERTGGSVSTLTIQRTQQEDSAVYLCASRLLTDTQYFGPGTRLTVL.

The chain links TRBV15 to TRBJ1-5; 11 bases map to TRBD1. This CDR3 region has 16 residues. The germline V gene has CDR1 LNHNV and CDR2 YYDKDF (reference sequence). J was trimmed by 5 bases and V by 3 bases; bases with no gene match: 6. The CDR3 here is CATSRDGTGGHQPQHF. In DNA form, the CDR3 reads TGTGCCACCAGCAGGGACGGGACAGGGGGTCATCAGCCCCAGCATTTT.

The chain joins TRBV28 to TRBJ2-7; 8 bases line up with TRBD1. Unmatched junction bases numbered 13, after V lost 6 bases and J lost 6 bases. The CDR3 contains 15 residues. CDR1 and CDR2 from the germline V gene are MDHEN and SYDVKM. The DNA of the CDR3 is TGTGCCAGCAGCACACTAGGACAGGGACCCCCCGAGCAGTACTTC. This encodes CASSTLGQGPPEQYF. Full variable domain (outside the CDR3, taken from reference TRBV28 and TRBJ2-7): DVKVTQSSRYLVKRTGEKVFLECVQDMDHENMFWYRQDPGLGLRLIYFSYDVKMKEKGDIPEGYSVSREKKERFSLILESASTNQTSMYLCASSTLGQGPPEQYFGPGTRLTVT.

This sequence joins TRBV10-3 and TRBJ2-7; D might be TRBD2 (5 bases). The CDR3 has 13 amino acids. The germline V and J ends were trimmed by 6 bases and 5 bases, with 14 bases remaining between them. The germline V gene encodes CDR1 ENHRY and CDR2 SYGVKD. CDR3 sequence reads: CAIRAEVLHEQYF. Here the CDR3 DNA reads TGTGCCATCAGAGCGGAAGTTCTCCACGAGCAGTACTTC.

The chain joins TRBV7-8 to TRBJ1-3, with D perhaps TRBD1 (6 bases). Germline V gives CDR1 SGHVS, CDR2 FQNEAQ. The CDR3 is made up of 15 amino acids. V shed 4 bases and J shed 0 bases, with 10 bases lying between them. The CDR3 here is CASSYGQSSGNTIYF. CDR3 nucleotide sequence: TGTGCCAGCAGCTACGGACAGAGCTCTGGAAACACCATATATTTT.

The V call is TRBV5-4, the J call TRBJ2-3; possibly TRBD1 for D (7 bases). This CDR3 is built from 16 residues. V was pared by 0 bases and J by 1 base, with 12 bases between. Germline CDR1 is SGHNT and CDR2 is YYREEE (reference sequence). CDR3 DNA sequence: TGTGCCAGCAGCTTGGGAGGGGGCGGGGGCACAGATACGCAGTATTTT. Protein sequence: CASSLGGGGGTDTQYF.

V is TRBV7-2 and J is TRBJ1-4, with a weak D call TRBD1 (6 bases). The CDR3 totals 12 residues. V lost 5 bases and J lost 8, with 9 bases in between. Germline loops: CDR1 SGHTA, CDR2 FQGNSA. CDR3 nucleotide sequence: TGTGCCAGCAGCCTAACAGGGGAAAAACTGTTTTTT. Translation gives CASSLTGEKLFF.

The V call is TRBV10-1, the J call TRBJ2-3, with 7 bases matching TRBD1. The CDR3 is made up of 13 amino acids. Germline V gene data show CDR1 as WNHNN and CDR2 as SYGVQD (reference sequence). V trimming: 7 bases; J trimming: 9 bases; junction bases outside the gene matches: 10. In DNA form, the CDR3 reads TGCGCCAGCAAAGGTACAGGGGCGAGGACGCAGTATTTT. This sequence encodes CASKGTGARTQYF.

The chain couples TRBV2 to TRBJ2-2; no reliable D call. Per the germline V gene, CDR1 is SNHLY and CDR2 is FYNNEI. The ends were cut back, 6 bases at V and 3 bases at J, with 11 bases in the middle. The CDR3 sequence is 14 residues long. The CDR3 loop reads CASRREADTGELFF. The CDR3 region has the DNA TGTGCCAGCAGGCGCGAGGCGGACACCGGGGAGCTGTTTTTT.

The rearrangement joins TRBV19 to TRBJ1-5; perhaps TRBD1 as D (5 bases). Germline CDR1 LNHDA, CDR2 SQIVND (reference sequence). The CDR3 has 18 amino acids. V was cut by 5 bases and J by 0 bases, with 20 bases left in between. CDR3 bases: TGTGCCAGTAGTCCATCGGGTCGGGGGGACCCTAGCAATCAGCCCCAGCATTTT. Its protein is CASSPSGRGDPSNQPQHF.